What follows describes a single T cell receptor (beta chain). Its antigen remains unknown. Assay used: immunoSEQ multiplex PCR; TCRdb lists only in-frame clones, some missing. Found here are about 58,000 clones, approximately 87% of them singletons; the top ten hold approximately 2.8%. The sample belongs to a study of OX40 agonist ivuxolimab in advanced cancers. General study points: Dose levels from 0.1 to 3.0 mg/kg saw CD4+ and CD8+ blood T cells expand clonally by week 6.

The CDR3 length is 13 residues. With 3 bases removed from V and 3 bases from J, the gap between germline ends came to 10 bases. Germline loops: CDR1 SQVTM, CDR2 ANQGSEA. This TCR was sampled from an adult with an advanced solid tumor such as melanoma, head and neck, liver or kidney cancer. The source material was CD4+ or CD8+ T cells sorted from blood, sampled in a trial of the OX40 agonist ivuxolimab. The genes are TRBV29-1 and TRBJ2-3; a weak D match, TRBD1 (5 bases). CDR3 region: CSVDQGATDTQYF. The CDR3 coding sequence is TGCAGCGTTGATCAGGGCGCGACAGATACGCAGTATTTT.